This entry is about one TCR beta chain. The ends lost 5 bases at V and 3 bases at J; junction bases unmatched: 7. Germline lookup yields CDR1 LNHDA and CDR2 SQIVND (reference sequence). This CDR3 region has 16 residues. The data derive from a study of blood T cell repertoires in COVID-19. In the original workflow: Amplification of reference gene primers was used by the study to estimate nucleated cell counts. Libraries were prepared by immunoSEQ multiplex PCR; TCRdb keeps only in-frame clonotypes and omits some of them. V and J calls and clone size come straight from that table; D and trimming were deduced from the DNA. This table holds roughly 170,000 clones, about nine tenths found once.

The material sequenced was peripheral blood. The chain links TRBV19 to TRBJ1-6; TRBD1 matches 7 bases. The source of this sequence is a man between 60 and 75 years old with acute or convalescent COVID-19. CDR3 sequence: CASSARQGNYNSPLHF. CDR3 nucleotides: TGTGCCAGTAGTGCCAGACAGGGAAACTATAATTCACCCCTCCACTTT.